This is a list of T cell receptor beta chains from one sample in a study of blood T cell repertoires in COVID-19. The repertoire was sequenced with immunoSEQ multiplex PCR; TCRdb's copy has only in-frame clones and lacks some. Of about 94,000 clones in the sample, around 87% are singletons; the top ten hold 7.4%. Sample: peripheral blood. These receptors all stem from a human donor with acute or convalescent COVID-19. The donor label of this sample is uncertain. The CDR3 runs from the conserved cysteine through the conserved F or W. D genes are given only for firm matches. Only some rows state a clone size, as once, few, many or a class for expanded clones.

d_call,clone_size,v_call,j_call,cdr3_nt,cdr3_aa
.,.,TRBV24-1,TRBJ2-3,TGTGCCACCAGCCTACAGGGAAATACGCAGTATTTT,CATSLQGNTQYF
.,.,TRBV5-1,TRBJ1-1,TGCGCCAGCAGCTGGTTGACAGGTGGCTCCACTGAAGCTTTCTTT,CASSWLTGGSTEAFF
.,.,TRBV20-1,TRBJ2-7,TGCAGTGCTAGTGACGACATCCCGGGAATGAGCTCCTACGAGCAGTACTTC,CSASDDIPGMSSYEQYF
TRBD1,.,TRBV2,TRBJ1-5,TGTGCCAGCAGACCTCGACAGGGGAGCAATCAGCCCCAGCATTTT,CASRPRQGSNQPQHF
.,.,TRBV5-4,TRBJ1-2,TGTGCCAGCAGCGCACAGGGCTATGGCTACACCTTC,CASSAQGYGYTF
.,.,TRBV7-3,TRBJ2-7,TGTGCCAGCAGCTTTCGGGAAGTTTACGAGCAGTACTTC,CASSFREVYEQYF
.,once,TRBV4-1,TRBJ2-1,TGCGCCAGCAGCCAAGATAGGGGGTTCACCTACAATGAGCAGTTCTTC,CASSQDRGFTYNEQFF
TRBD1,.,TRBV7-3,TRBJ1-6,TGTGCCAGCAGCTTAACTGGGACAGTTAATTCACCCCTCCACTTT,CASSLTGTVNSPLHF
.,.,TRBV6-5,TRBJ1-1,TGTGCCAGCGGAGGGGGGGAATTGAACACTGAAGCTTTCTTT,CASGGGELNTEAFF
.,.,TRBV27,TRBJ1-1,TGTGCCAGCAGTTTCGGGCAGGGGAACACTGAAGCTTTCTTT,CASSFGQGNTEAFF
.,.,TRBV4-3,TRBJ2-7,TGCGCCAGCAGCCAAGGATACAGGGGACTGGGGGACTACGAGCAGTACTTC,CASSQGYRGLGDYEQYF
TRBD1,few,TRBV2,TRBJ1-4,TGTGCCAGCATGCGGACAGGGAGCAGTGAAAAACTGTTTTTT,CASMRTGSSEKLFF
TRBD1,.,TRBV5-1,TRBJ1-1,TGCGCCAGCAGCGTGGGACAGGGACATCCGAACACTGAAGCTTTCTTT,CASSVGQGHPNTEAFF
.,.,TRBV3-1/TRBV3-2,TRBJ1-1,TGTGCCAGCAGCGTCCCAGGGGCGGGAGCTTTCTTT,CASSVPGAGAFF
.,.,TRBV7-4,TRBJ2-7,TGTGCCAGCAGCCCCCCCGGACAGCTTTACGAGCAGTACTTC,CASSPPGQLYEQYF
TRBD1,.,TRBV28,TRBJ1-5,TGTGCCAGCAGCTTGGGACAGGGACGTCAGCCCCAGCATTTT,CASSLGQGRQPQHF
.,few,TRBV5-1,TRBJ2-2,TGCGCCAGTGACGAGGGCGGCATGTCGAACACCGGGGAGCTGTTTTTT,CASDEGGMSNTGELFF
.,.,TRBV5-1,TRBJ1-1,TGCGCCAGCAGCTCAGGGTCTGGCCTCACTGAAGCTTTCTTT,CASSSGSGLTEAFF
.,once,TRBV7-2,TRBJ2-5,TGTGCCAGCAGCTTAACTAAGACTAGGCAAGAGACCCAGTACTTC,CASSLTKTRQETQYF
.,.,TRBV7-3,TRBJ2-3,TGTGCCAGCAGCTTATCCCCCCTTGATACGCAGTATTTT,CASSLSPLDTQYF
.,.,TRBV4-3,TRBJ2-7,TGCGCCAGCAGCCTAGCCGACGGGAGTGGGTACGAGCAGTACTTC,CASSLADGSGYEQYF
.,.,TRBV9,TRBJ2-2,TGTGCCAGCAGCAAGGGCGGCCTCGGGGTAGGGGAGCTGTTTTTT,CASSKGGLGVGELFF
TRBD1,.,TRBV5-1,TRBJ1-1,TGCGCCAGCAGAGACCAGGGGGCCAGTGAAGCTTTCTTT,CASRDQGASEAFF
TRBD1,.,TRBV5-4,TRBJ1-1,TGTGCCAGCAGTTATTACAGGGGTAAGAACACTGAAGCTTTCTTT,CASSYYRGKNTEAFF
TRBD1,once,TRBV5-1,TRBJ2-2,TGCGCCAGCAGCTTGGTTCCCGACAGGGCGTCAGTCACCGGGGAGCTGTTTTTT,CASSLVPDRASVTGELFF
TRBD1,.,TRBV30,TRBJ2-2,TGTGCCTGGAGTACAGGGGGGAGTAACGGGGAGCTGTTTTTT,CAWSTGGSNGELFF
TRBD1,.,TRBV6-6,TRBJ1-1,TGTGCCAGCAGTCGGGACAGGGGGCTGGATGGCACTGAAGCTTTCTTT,CASSRDRGLDGTEAFF
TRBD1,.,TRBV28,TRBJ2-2,TGTGCCAGCAGTTCCCCCACAGGGGGCGCCCCCGGGGAGCTGTTTTTT,CASSSPTGGAPGELFF
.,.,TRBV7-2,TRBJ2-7,TGTGCCAGCAGCTCCCGTCAGGGTTACTCCTACGAGCAGTACTTC,CASSSRQGYSYEQYF
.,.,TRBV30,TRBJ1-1,TGTGCCTGGCTTAGCCTCCTGGGAGCTTTCTTT,CAWLSLLGAFF
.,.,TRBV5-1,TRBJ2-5,TGCGCCAGCAGGGGGCAGTACCAAGAGACCCAGTACTTC,CASRGQYQETQYF
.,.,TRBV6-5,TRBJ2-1,TGTGCCAGCCGCGGGGTAGGGCAGTTCTTC,CASRGVGQFF
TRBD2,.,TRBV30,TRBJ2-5,TGTGCCTGGAGTCCACCAGCGGGGGGCCGGCAGACCCAGTACTTC,CAWSPPAGGRQTQYF
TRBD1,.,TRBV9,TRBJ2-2,TGTGCCAGCAGGGCCGGGACAGATATCACCGGGGAGCTGTTTTTT,CASRAGTDITGELFF
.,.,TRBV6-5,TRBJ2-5,TGTGCCAGCAGTTCCCCGGGACTGGAGACCCAGTACTTC,CASSSPGLETQYF
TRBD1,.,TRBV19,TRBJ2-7,TGTGCCAGTAGTACGGACAGGCGAAGCTCCTACGAGCAGTACTTC,CASSTDRRSSYEQYF
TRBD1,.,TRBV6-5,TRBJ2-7,TGTGCCAGCATGGGACAGGGGGCCCCCTACGAGCAGTACTTC,CASMGQGAPYEQYF
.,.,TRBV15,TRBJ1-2,TGTGCCACCAGCCCCCGGGTCGGCAATGGCGGCTACACCTTC,CATSPRVGNGGYTF
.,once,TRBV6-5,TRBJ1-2,TGTGCCAGCAGCCCGGGGGGGGACTATGGCTACACCTTC,CASSPGGDYGYTF
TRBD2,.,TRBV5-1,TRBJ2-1,TGCGCCAGCAGCTTGGCCCGCGGGGGGGCCCATGAGCAGTTCTTC,CASSLARGGAHEQFF